This TCR beta chain was recorded in a study of beta chain features in type 1 diabetes. Notes on the study in general: Relative to healthy donors, patients appeared to have naive, central memory and Treg TCRB repertoires that were more similar. Moderate yet significant TCRB CDR3 shortening was seen in Type 1 diabetes patients in all four CD4+ subsets.

What was sequenced were expressed TCRB transcripts, since all of the isolated RNA had been reverse transcribed. TCRdb's table, derived via immunoSEQ multiplex PCR, lists solely in-frame clones and lacks some. The data show roughly 730,000 clones, roughly 13% seen once. This CDR3 spans 15 amino acids. Germline CDR1 and CDR2: LGHNT and FRNRAP. V was clipped by 4 bases and J by 4 bases, with 16 bases between them. A word on this clone: Its matching antigen is unknown.

The V call is TRBV12-5, the J call TRBJ1-1; the D gene is possibly TRBD1 (6 bases). This TCR was sampled from a man younger than 35 with type 1 diabetes. Source material: naive CD4+ T cells from blood. CDR3 nucleotides: TGTGCTAGTGGTTCAACGACAGGTGGACTCACTGAAGCTTTCTTT. The encoded protein is CASGSTTGGLTEAFF.